Below are 8 T cell receptor beta chains sequenced from a single sample in a study of early T cells in non-severe SARS-CoV-2 infection. TCRdb independently ran MiXCR on the 5' RACE reads; one entry per CDR3 protein. This sample has under 60,000 distinct CDR3 sequences, with 8% found just once. Sequencing used whole blood. These receptors came from an adult who was a healthcare worker with PCR-confirmed SARS-CoV-2 infection or an uninfected control (not recorded which).

This clonotype was counted many times. As DNA, the CDR3 is TGTGCCAGTAGTATACAGGGGTATGGACAGCCCCAGCATTTT. Its protein is CASSIQGYGQPQHF. This rearrangement joins TRBV19 to TRBJ1-5; tentative D call: TRBD1 (6 bases). The V and J ends lost 2 bases and 7 bases respectively, with 12 bases between them. Germline values: CDR1 LNHDA, CDR2 SQIVND (reference sequence). This CDR3 contains 14 residues.

V usage is TRBV5-4 and J usage is TRBJ2-1; 10 bases fit TRBD2. Germline V gene lookup returns CDR1 SGHNT and CDR2 YYREEE (reference sequence). This CDR3 spans 16 amino acids. V lost 2 bases, J lost 5 bases, and 7 bases stayed unmatched. The CDR3 DNA follows: TGTGCCAGCAGCTTCCGAAGTAGCGGGGGGCACAATGAGCAGTTCTTC. It translates to CASSFRSSGGHNEQFF. Full variable domain (rest looked up from reference TRBV5-4 and TRBJ2-1): ETGVTQSPTHLIKTRGQQVTLRCSSQSGHNTVSWYQQALGQGPQFIFQYYREEENGRGNFPPRFSGLQFPNYSSELNVNALELDDSALYLCASSFRSSGGHNEQFFGPGTRLTVL.

This clonotype was counted at least ten times. This chain links TRBV11-2 with TRBJ1-6; D not certain. This CDR3 spans 11 amino acids. Trimming took off 2 bases at V and 10 bases at J, with 3 bases between the two ends. CDR1 is SGHAT, CDR2 FQNNGV, per germline. CDR3 DNA: TGTGCCAGCAGCTTAACCTCACCCCTCCACTTT. Protein sequence: CASSLTSPLHF.

This clonotype has a count of ten or more. This rearrangement joins TRBV19 to TRBJ2-1, with D hard to call. The germline V and J ends were trimmed by 7 bases and 6 bases, with 13 bases remaining between them. Germline loops: CDR1 LNHDA, CDR2 SQIVND (reference sequence). The CDR3 has 13 residues. The CDR3 coding sequence is TGTGCCAGTATTCCTGATCCCCCCAATGAGCAGTTCTTC. Its translation is CASIPDPPNEQFF.

This clonotype has just a few counts. The rearrangement links TRBV12-3 or TRBV12-4 to TRBJ2-3, with 11 nucleotides matching TRBD1. The ends lost 5 bases at V and 1 base at J; junction bases unmatched: 2. The CDR3 has 15 amino acids. The CDR3 sequence is CASSKDRGRTDTQYF. The CDR3 region has the DNA TGTGCCAGCAGTAAGGACAGGGGGCGCACAGATACGCAGTATTTT.

V is TRBV28 and J is TRBJ1-1; 7 bases fit TRBD1. This CDR3 contains 14 residues. Looked up from germline, CDR1 is MDHEN and CDR2 is SYDVKM. The ends lost 4 bases at V and 3 bases at J; junction bases unmatched: 5. The CDR3: CASSSAGGHTEAFF. CDR3 coding DNA: TGTGCCAGCAGTTCCGCAGGGGGGCACACTGAAGCTTTCTTT.

The chain has TRBV28 and TRBJ2-3; no firm D call. This CDR3 comprises 13 residues. The ends were cut back, 4 bases at V and 0 bases at J, with 5 bases in the middle. In germline, CDR1 is MDHEN, CDR2 SYDVKM. CDR3 sequence reads: CASSSPSTDTQYF. The CDR3 DNA reads TGTGCCAGCAGTTCGCCGAGCACAGATACGCAGTATTTT.

This clonotype was seen many times. The CDR3 coding sequence is TGTGCCTGGAGTCAGACTTTCAGCTCCTACGAGCAGTACTTC. Translation: CAWSQTFSSYEQYF. The gene calls are TRBV30 and TRBJ2-7; D gene unclear. The CDR3 has 14 amino acids. Trimming shortened V by 2 bases and J by 0 bases, and 11 bases separated the two germline ends. Per the germline V gene, CDR1 is GTSNPN and CDR2 is SVGIG (reference sequence). The entire variable domain, with the rest obtained from reference TRBV30 and TRBJ2-7, is as follows: SQTIHQWPATLVQPVGSPLSLECTVEGTSNPNLYWYRQAAGRGLQLLFYSVGIGQISSEVPQNLSASRPQDRQFILSSKKLLLSDSGFYLCAWSQTFSSYEQYFGPGTRLTVT.